The sequence of this T cell receptor (beta chain) was determined in a study of T cell changes during pregnancy in multiple sclerosis. The length of the CDR3 is 16 residues. CDR1 is SGDLS and CDR2 is YYNGEE in the germline V gene. The ends lost 1 base at V and 8 bases at J; junction bases unmatched: 10. The protocol was immunoSEQ multiplex PCR, while the TCRdb copy is restricted to in-frame clones and leaves out a portion. The sample records tens of thousands of clones, 92% being singletons. The TCR comes from a female donor with multiple sclerosis, enrolled in a pregnancy study. This specimen consisted of CD4+ T cells from peripheral blood mononuclear cells, obtained after pregnancy. The chain recombines TRBV9 with TRBJ2-1, with TRBD2 matching over 9 bases. Here the CDR3 reads CASSVISGGPGHEQFF. Here the CDR3 DNA reads TGTGCCAGCAGCGTAATCAGCGGGGGGCCGGGGCATGAGCAGTTCTTC.